This TCR beta chain was identified during a study of neurological immune-mediated disorders. This clonotype was seen ten or more times. In TCRdb, the 5' RACE reads were re-called with MiXCR into one record per CDR3 protein. This sample carries roughly 120,000 distinct CDR3 sequences, roughly 3.2% of them seen once, and the ten largest clones take around 1.2%. In germline, CDR1 is MNHEY, CDR2 SMNVEV (reference sequence). This CDR3 region has 14 residues. Between the trimmed V and J ends, which lost 5 bases and 6 bases, there was a span of 17 bases. The origin of this receptor is a woman between 25 and 40 years old with multiple sclerosis. The specimen was PBMCs. The chain is built from TRBV27 and TRBJ2-7; D might be TRBD2 (6 bases). Here the CDR3 DNA reads TGTGCCAGCAGTAATACAGAGGGGAGGAGCGAGCAGTACTTC. It codes for CASSNTEGRSEQYF.